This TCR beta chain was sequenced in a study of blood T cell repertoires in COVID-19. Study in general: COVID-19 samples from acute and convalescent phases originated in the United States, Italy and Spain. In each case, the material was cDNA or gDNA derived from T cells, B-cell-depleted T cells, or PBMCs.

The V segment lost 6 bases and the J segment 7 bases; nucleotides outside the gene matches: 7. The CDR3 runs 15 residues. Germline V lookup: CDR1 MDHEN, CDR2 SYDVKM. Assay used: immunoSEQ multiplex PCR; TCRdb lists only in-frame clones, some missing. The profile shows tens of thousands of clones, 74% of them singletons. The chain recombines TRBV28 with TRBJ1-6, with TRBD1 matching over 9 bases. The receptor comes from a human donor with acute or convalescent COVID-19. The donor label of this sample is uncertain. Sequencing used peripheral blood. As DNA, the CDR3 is TGTGCCAGCAGGATACAGGGGGCAGAGAATTCACCCCTCCACTTT. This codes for CASRIQGAENSPLHF. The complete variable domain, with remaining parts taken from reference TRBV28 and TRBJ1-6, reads DVKVTQSSRYLVKRTGEKVFLECVQDMDHENMFWYRQDPGLGLRLIYFSYDVKMKEKGDIPEGYSVSREKKERFSLILESASTNQTSMYLCASRIQGAENSPLHFGNGTRLTVT.